Listed here are 16 T cell receptor beta chains from one sample, sequenced in a study of cytomegalovirus exposure and HLA in healthy donors (dated by TCRdb to 2015 to 2018). The library was built by means of the immunoSEQ multiplex PCR assay. A mixture of 60 forward primers for TCR Vbeta segments and 13 reverse primers for TCR Jbeta segments was used in the multiplex PCR. The source is immuneACCESS, and TCRdb retained only in-frame sequences with V and J called. Part of the clones is not carried over; for the studies checked, unresolved V genes explain less than half of this, and the remainder is unexplained. The sample profile shows some 160,000 clones; 65% to 80% of them were found once. The top ten constitute more than 0.55% of the sample. Sequenced material: PBMCs. All receptors come from a woman in her forties in good health and CMV-seronegative.

The genes are TRBV30 and TRBJ1-5; D is ambiguous. This CDR3 is 13 amino acids long. CDR1 and CDR2 (germline): GTSNPN, SVGIG (reference sequence). Trimming cost V 2 bases and J 4 bases, with 9 bases left between them. The CDR3 nucleotides read TGTGCCTGGAGTCGGACTGAAAATCAGCCCCAGCATTTT. Residues: CAWSRTENQPQHF.

V and J are TRBV6-5 and TRBJ1-2; D possibly corresponds to TRBD1 (6 bases). Germline V gives CDR1 MNHEY, CDR2 SVGAGI. The CDR3 has 14 amino acids. V lost 5 bases to trimming and J lost 5 bases, with 15 bases between them. The CDR3 region is CASSQADRSYGYTF. The DNA of the CDR3 is TGTGCCAGCAGTCAGGCCGACAGGTCTTATGGCTACACCTTC.

The chain has TRBV2 and TRBJ1-2; D is unresolved. The CDR3 length is 14 residues. V was trimmed by 10 bases and J by 5 bases, leaving 20 bases between them. Germline V gives CDR1 SNHLY, CDR2 FYNNEI. This CDR3 is CAILVRGSGYGYTF. The CDR3 DNA is TGTGCCATCCTAGTGCGGGGATCTGGGTATGGCTACACCTTC. The full variable domain, its missing parts supplied by reference TRBV2 and TRBJ1-2, is EPEVTQTPSHQVTQMGQEVILRCVPISNHLYFYWYRQILGQKVEFLVSFYNNEISEKSEIFDDQFSVERPDGSNFTLKIRSTKLEDSAMYFCAILVRGSGYGYTFGSGTRLTVV.

The chain links TRBV4-3 to TRBJ2-5, with D possibly TRBD2 on 7 matching bases. The CDR3 contains 17 residues. V was clipped by 1 base and J by 4 bases, with 19 bases between them. CDR1 LGHNA and CDR2 YSLEER come from the germline V gene. CDR3 in amino acids: CASSQGSGGPGLETQYF. CDR3 DNA: TGCGCCAGCAGCCAAGGATCGGGGGGCCCGGGTCTAGAGACCCAGTACTTC.

This chain uses TRBV23-1 with TRBJ1-5, with 12 bases matching TRBD1. TRBV23-1 is assigned to the ORF class and has an uncertain function. V dropped 4 bases and J dropped 4; count of bases not matched to a gene: 17. The CDR3 loop spans 20 amino acids. CDR3 sequence reads: CASSPKPGQGAISGNQPQHF. For the CDR3, the DNA is TGCGCCAGCAGTCCAAAACCGGGACAGGGGGCGATTAGCGGGAATCAGCCCCAGCATTTT.

CDR3 sequence: CASSVSPGLAGGGDEQFF. Written as DNA, the CDR3 is TGTGCCAGCAGCGTATCGCCGGGACTAGCGGGAGGGGGGGATGAGCAGTTCTTC. The chain is built from TRBV9 and TRBJ2-1; TRBD2 matches at 16 bases. CDR1 is SGDLS, CDR2 YYNGEE, per germline. Trimming removed 1 base from V and 8 bases from J; junction bases left unmatched: 9. CDR3 size: 18 residues.

This clone occurred a few times. The chain has TRBV6-1 and TRBJ2-7, with a weak D call TRBD1 (6 bases). The CDR3 consists of 14 residues. Trimming shortened V by 7 bases and J by 4 bases, and 17 bases separated the two germline ends. The germline CDR1 and CDR2 sequences are MNHNS and SASEGT. The CDR3 nucleotides read TGTGCCAGCATAGGAACAGGGCTCGGATACGAGCAGTACTTC. It translates to CASIGTGLGYEQYF.

The chain recombines TRBV5-6 with TRBJ2-1; 7 bases are a match to TRBD2. Unmatched junction bases numbered 14, after V lost 4 bases and J lost 4 bases. This CDR3 region has 17 residues. Germline V lookup: CDR1 SGHDT, CDR2 YYEEEE. Here the CDR3 DNA reads TGTGCCAGCAGCACGGTCCATTGGGGGGGGAAATACAATGAGCAGTTCTTC. Its protein is CASSTVHWGGKYNEQFF.

The chain employs TRBV13 and TRBJ2-1; 11 bases are shared with TRBD2. The CDR3 is 14 residues long. V was clipped by 5 bases and J by 9 bases; unmatched bases: 6. CDR1 PRHDT and CDR2 FYEKMQ come from the germline V gene (reference sequence). CDR3 coding DNA: TGTGCCAGCAGCCTCCCCACTAGCGGGAGTGAGCAGTTCTTC. Translating gives CASSLPTSGSEQFF.

This clone was recorded a few times. The J gene is TRBJ1-1, the V gene TRBV5-6, with D possibly TRBD1 on 6 matching bases. Between the trimmed V and J ends, which lost 4 bases and 8 bases, there was a span of 12 bases. CDR3 length equals 12 residues. The germline CDR1 and CDR2 sequences are SGHDT and YYEEEE. CDR3 residues: CASSALTGEAFF. Here the CDR3 DNA reads TGTGCCAGCAGCGCCTTGACAGGAGAAGCTTTCTTT.

The chain links TRBV19 to TRBJ1-2; D is possibly TRBD1 (5 bases). Between the trimmed V and J ends, which lost 3 bases and 6 bases, there was a span of 14 bases. Germline CDR1 is LNHDA and CDR2 is SQIVND (reference sequence). The CDR3 contains 14 residues. CDR3 sequence: CASSIPQASHGYTF. The CDR3 DNA sequence: TGTGCCAGTAGTATTCCACAGGCCTCGCATGGCTACACCTTC.

The chain joins TRBV27 to TRBJ2-3, with D possibly matching TRBD1 (5 bases). The CDR3 is made up of 17 amino acids. Trimming cost V 5 bases and J 0 bases, with 18 bases left between them. Germline assignment: CDR1 MNHEY and CDR2 SMNVEV (reference sequence). CDR3 loop: CASSLEKQGTSTDTQYF. Written as DNA, the CDR3 is TGTGCCAGCAGTCTAGAGAAGCAGGGAACCAGCACAGATACGCAGTATTTT.

The chain combines TRBV7-9 with TRBJ2-7; 9 bases are a match to TRBD2. This CDR3 contains 16 residues. With 0 bases clipped from V and 3 bases from J, the junction kept 6 bases outside the gene matches. Germline lookup yields CDR1 SEHNR and CDR2 FQNEAQ (reference sequence). CDR3: CASSLARSSGDYEQYF. CDR3 bases: TGTGCCAGCAGCTTAGCGCGATCTAGCGGGGACTACGAGCAGTACTTC.

This clone occurred once. This chain joins TRBV5-1 and TRBJ2-7; 7 bases line up with TRBD1. The CDR3 runs to 15 residues. With V trimmed by 3 bases and J by 6 bases, 12 bases remained unmatched. Germline V gene lookup returns CDR1 SGHRS and CDR2 YFSETQ. CDR3 amino acids: CASSSVQGFFGEQYF. CDR3 nucleotide sequence: TGCGCCAGCAGCTCGGTACAGGGGTTTTTTGGCGAGCAGTACTTC.

This rearrangement joins TRBV19 to TRBJ1-3, with 7 bases identical to TRBD1. This CDR3 has 15 amino acids. The germline CDR1 and CDR2 sequences are LNHDA and SQIVND (reference sequence). Trimming cost V 6 bases and J 2 bases; bases outside gene matches: 7. CDR3 coding DNA: TGTGCCAGTAGCCCACAGGGGACCCCTGGAAACACCATATATTTT. Protein product: CASSPQGTPGNTIYF.

The V and J genes are TRBV10-3 and TRBJ2-7; TRBD2 aligns across 12 bases. This CDR3 comprises 15 residues. CDR1 is ENHRY and CDR2 is SYGVKD in the germline V gene. Trimming cost V 5 bases and J 2 bases; bases outside gene matches: 4. CDR3 amino acids: CAISRTSGITYEQYF. CDR3 nucleotides: TGTGCCATCAGTCGGACTAGCGGGATCACCTACGAGCAGTACTTC.